The clone carrying this T cell receptor (beta chain) was seen only a few times. Its cognate antigen is unknown. Quantitative 5'-RACE with molecular barcodes was used to make the TCR beta libraries. One entry per CDR3 protein results from TCRdb running MiXCR on the 5' RACE reads. The sample contains 670,000 or so distinct CDR3 sequences, under 20% of which appear only once. The V gene's germline CDR1 is MNHEY and CDR2 SMNVEV (reference sequence). CDR3 length: 15 residues. The V and J ends lost 3 bases and 0 bases respectively, with 9 bases between them. The data originate from a study of CD8 T cells in ankylosing spondylitis. Study-level findings and limits: Ankylosing spondylitis blood appeared to carry a characteristic TCR beta motif of roughly eight highly homologous variants. Within peripheral blood, clones linked to disease were CD8+ and relatively rare. Disease-associated clones were reportedly significantly overrepresented in matched ankylosing spondylitis synovial fluid. In synovial fluid and blood from reactive arthritis, some motif variants were previously reported.

The sequencing sample was made of blood, either unsorted or a sorted T cell fraction (not recorded which). V is TRBV27 and J is TRBJ2-1; D remains ambiguous. This TCR came from a male donor with ankylosing spondylitis. The chain's CDR3 is CASSLMAVSYNEQFF. The CDR3 nucleotides read TGTGCCAGCAGTTTGATGGCGGTCTCCTACAATGAGCAGTTCTTC.